Described below is a single T cell receptor beta chain sequence and its context. This entry is derived from a study of T cells in Graves' hyperthyroidism and ophthalmopathy. There were TCR beta CDR3 regions amplified from RNA transcripts. A set of HTBI primers served as the primers for a first-round RT-PCR of the TCR CDR3. TCRdb passed the multiplex PCR reads through MiXCR, listing each CDR3 protein once. This table has 450,000 to 700,000 distinct CDR3 sequences, 46% appearing once. The sample was peripheral blood or thyroid tissue (not recorded which). This receptor was identified in an adult woman with Graves' disease, either hyperthyroidism or ophthalmopathy (not recorded which).

Here the CDR3 reads CASSPDPGVAFF. CDR3 DNA sequence: TGTGCCAGCAGTCCAGACCCAGGGGTAGCTTTCTTT. The V call is TRBV12-3 or TRBV12-4, the J call TRBJ1-1, with a weak D call TRBD1 (6 bases). V was clipped by 5 bases and J by 10 bases, with 14 bases between them. The CDR3 loop spans 12 amino acids.